The clone carrying this TCR beta chain showed up many times. A library prepared for alpha chains yielded this beta chain as an off-target read; its size is of little meaning. TCRdb re-called the 5' RACE reads with MiXCR, one entry per CDR3 protein. The sample lists fewer than 18,000 distinct CDR3 sequences, 3.6% seen once, with around a tenth in the top ten. The data were obtained in a study of spatial heterogeneity in lung cancer. Stated time point: sample taken at primary tumor resection. Trimming shortened V by 2 bases and J by 3 bases, and 2 bases separated the two germline ends. The CDR3 is made up of 11 amino acids.

This clonotype originated in a male donor with early-stage non-small cell lung cancer. The rearrangement links TRBV12-3 or TRBV12-4 to TRBJ2-7; D gene ambiguous. Sequencing used normal lung tissue next to the tumor, obtained at surgery. CDR3 amino acids: CASSLNYEQYF. CDR3 DNA: TGTGCCAGCAGTTTAAACTACGAGCAGTACTTC.